This TCR beta chain is from a study of blood T cells in healthy people across ages. Study-wide findings and caveats: Diversity estimated from one million T cells was considered an underestimate. Donor CMV infection status was unknown, possibly confounding age-related changes in expanded clonotypes.

With respect to this clonotype: Its matching antigen is unknown.

Alongside a J-beta primer mix, a sample-barcoded 5' primer served in a second PCR lasting about 6 to 12 cycles. TCRdb used MiXCR to reprocess the 5' RACE reads, holding one entry per CDR3 protein. The sample consists of about 1,500,000 distinct CDR3 sequences, roughly 45% of them appearing once. The CDR3 length is 16 residues. Germline loops: CDR1 SGHAT, CDR2 FQNNGV. Trimming removed 3 bases from V and 1 base from J; junction bases left unmatched: 2. Sequenced: blood. The V and J genes are TRBV11-2 and TRBJ2-3; 12 positions agree with TRBD2. The source is a woman younger than 30 in good health. The chain's CDR3 is CASSFRTSGGTDTQYF. The CDR3 DNA reads TGTGCCAGCAGCTTTCGGACTAGCGGGGGCACAGATACGCAGTATTTT.